These 29 T cell receptor beta chains came from one sample sequenced in a study of OX40 agonist ivuxolimab in advanced cancers. Clones were sequenced by immunoSEQ multiplex PCR, and TCRdb holds only the in-frame ones, with some missing. In the table there are about 43,000 clones, approximately 89% of which are singletons. The sequencing used CD4+ or CD8+ T cells sorted from blood, collected in a trial of the OX40 agonist ivuxolimab. These receptors all come from an adult with an advanced solid tumor such as melanoma, head and neck, liver or kidney cancer.

The V and J genes are TRBV13 and TRBJ2-7, with D perhaps matching TRBD1 (6 bases). Germline-derived CDR1 and CDR2 are PRHDT and FYEKMQ (reference sequence). V dropped 3 bases and J dropped 0 bases, with 6 bases sitting between them. The CDR3 is made up of 13 amino acids. Here the CDR3 DNA reads TGTGCCAGCAGCTTCAGGGGCTCCTACGAGCAGTACTTC. It specifies CASSFRGSYEQYF. The full variable domain, completed using reference TRBV13 and TRBJ2-7, is AAGVIQSPRHLIKEKRETATLKCYPIPRHDTVYWYQQGPGQDPQFLISFYEKMQSDKGSIPDRFSAQQFSDYHSELNMSSLELGDSALYFCASSFRGSYEQYFGPGTRLTVT.

This chain connects TRBV13 to TRBJ2-1, with D uncertain. Germline V lookup: CDR1 PRHDT, CDR2 FYEKMQ (reference sequence). V lost 5 bases to trimming and J lost 3 bases, with 11 bases between them. The CDR3 totals 14 residues. The CDR3 sequence: CASSPRTSYNEQFF. The CDR3 region has the DNA TGTGCCAGCAGCCCAAGGACCAGCTACAATGAGCAGTTCTTC. Drawing the rest from reference TRBV13 and TRBJ2-1, the complete variable domain is AAGVIQSPRHLIKEKRETATLKCYPIPRHDTVYWYQQGPGQDPQFLISFYEKMQSDKGSIPDRFSAQQFSDYHSELNMSSLELGDSALYFCASSPRTSYNEQFFGPGTRLTVL.

This chain connects TRBV25-1 to TRBJ2-7, with a tentative D call TRBD1 (6 bases). The CDR3 has 15 amino acids. The germline V gene encodes CDR1 MGHDK and CDR2 SYGVNS. V was cut by 6 bases and J by 2 bases, with 17 bases left in between. CDR3 bases: TGTGCCAGCAGGGCCAACCCGGGACAACCCTACGAGCAGTACTTC. It yields the protein CASRANPGQPYEQYF.

In its sample, this clone was seen once. The chain employs TRBV28 and TRBJ2-3; TRBD2 matches 8 bases. In germline, CDR1 is MDHEN, CDR2 SYDVKM. V was clipped by 5 bases and J by 3 bases; unmatched bases: 13. This CDR3 is 17 amino acids long. The CDR3 coding sequence is TGTGCCAGCAGTCTTCCACTAGCGGAAAGGGGAACAGATACGCAGTATTTT. It codes for CASSLPLAERGTDTQYF.

This chain uses TRBV10-3 with TRBJ1-2, with TRBD1 as a possible D gene (5 bases). Germline-derived CDR1 and CDR2 are ENHRY and SYGVKD. V was pared by 0 bases and J by 5 bases, with 13 bases between. The CDR3 spans 15 residues. CDR3 nucleotide sequence: TGTGCCATCAGTGAGTCGACGTCTGGGGGTTATGGCTACACCTTC. It codes for CAISESTSGGYGYTF.

The chain combines TRBV4-1 with TRBJ2-7; D gene unclear. Per germline, CDR1 MGHRA and CDR2 YSYEKL. This CDR3 has 11 amino acids. V lost 3 bases and J lost 5, with 5 bases in between. CDR3 residues: CASSQDNEQYF. DNA for the CDR3: TGCGCCAGCAGCCAGGATAACGAGCAGTACTTC.

The chain employs TRBV7-9 and TRBJ2-7; 10 bases agree with TRBD2. The CDR3 has 14 amino acids. J was trimmed by 0 bases and V by 4 bases; bases with no gene match: 0. Germline lookup yields CDR1 SEHNR and CDR2 FQNEAQ (reference sequence). CDR3 residues: CASSSSGSSYEQYF. CDR3 DNA: TGTGCCAGCAGCTCTAGCGGGAGCTCCTACGAGCAGTACTTC.

The V call is TRBV28, the J call TRBJ1-4, with 10 nucleotides matching TRBD1. With 4 bases clipped from V and 1 base from J, the junction kept 18 bases outside the gene matches. Germline CDR1 MDHEN, CDR2 SYDVKM. This CDR3 is 21 amino acids long. The DNA for the CDR3 is TGTGCCAGCAGTTCCATAATCCCCGACAGGGGGCGAGGGAGAACTAATGAAAAACTGTTTTTT. Protein product: CASSSIIPDRGRGRTNEKLFF.

This chain connects TRBV28 to TRBJ2-2; no reliable D call. The CDR3 runs 14 residues. The germline V gene encodes CDR1 MDHEN and CDR2 SYDVKM. With 2 bases removed from V and 3 bases from J, the gap between germline ends came to 7 bases. CDR3 region: CASSLSPDTGELFF. DNA of the CDR3: TGTGCCAGCAGTTTAAGTCCGGACACCGGGGAGCTGTTTTTT.

To note about this clone: Other DNA sequences of this sample code for an identical CDR3. CDR3 sequence reads: CASSQYAGTSYGYTF. The CDR3 nucleotides are TGTGCCAGCAGCCAGTACGCGGGGACAAGCTATGGCTACACCTTC. The chain is built from TRBV14 and TRBJ1-2, with a possible D match to TRBD1 (6 bases). CDR3 length: 15 amino acids. The germline gives CDR1 SGHDN, CDR2 FVKESK. V lost 3 bases, J lost 4 bases, and 15 bases lay in between.

This clone was observed once. The V gene is TRBV4-1, the J gene TRBJ2-1; tentatively, D is TRBD2 (6 bases). CDR3 length equals 16 residues. Germline loops: CDR1 MGHRA, CDR2 YSYEKL. The V gene lost 1 base and the J gene lost 4 bases, with 14 bases spanning the gap. The CDR3 protein is CASSQVWRERYNEQFF. The CDR3 nucleotides are TGCGCCAGCAGCCAAGTTTGGCGGGAAAGGTACAATGAGCAGTTCTTC.

The chain carries TRBV27 and TRBJ2-7, with D tentatively TRBD2 (5 bases). Germline V gene sequence: CDR1 MNHEY, CDR2 SMNVEV (reference sequence). The V end was cut by 6 bases, the J end by 2 bases, with 14 bases between. The CDR3 runs 14 residues. CDR3 in amino acids: CASSPRVGAYEQYF. The CDR3 coding sequence is TGTGCCAGCAGCCCCAGAGTGGGAGCCTACGAGCAGTACTTC.

The V call is TRBV6-1, the J call TRBJ2-1, with TRBD2 matching 9 bases. This CDR3 has 15 residues. Trimming took 3 bases from V and 10 from J; bases not matched to a gene: 10. Germline V gene data show CDR1 as MNHNS and CDR2 as SASEGT. The CDR3 nucleotides read TGTGCCAGCAGTGATGTCCCTAGCGGGAAGCCCGAGCAGTTCTTC. Its translation: CASSDVPSGKPEQFF.

The rearrangement joins TRBV5-1 to TRBJ2-3; TRBD2 matches at 8 bases. Unmatched junction bases numbered 13, after V lost 5 bases and J lost 5 bases. Germline V gene data show CDR1 as SGHRS and CDR2 as YFSETQ. The CDR3 is 16 amino acids. CDR3 DNA sequence: TGCGCCAGCAGAATAACAGTAGCGGGACTGCTAGATACGCAGTATTTT. Its protein is CASRITVAGLLDTQYF.

This chain connects TRBV4-1 to TRBJ2-7; D uncertain. CDR3 size: 14 residues. Germline-derived CDR1 and CDR2 are MGHRA and YSYEKL. Trimming shortened V by 4 bases and J by 0 bases, and 10 bases separated the two germline ends. The CDR3 protein is CASSLSTNSYEQYF. The DNA of the CDR3 is TGCGCCAGCAGCCTCTCCACTAACTCCTACGAGCAGTACTTC.

This clone has just one count. The chain uses TRBV13 and TRBJ2-7, with 8 bases matching TRBD1. Germline-derived CDR1 and CDR2 are PRHDT and FYEKMQ (reference sequence). Germline trimming cut 5 bases from V and 4 bases from J; bases unmatched to any gene: 10. The CDR3 runs 15 residues. This chain's CDR3 is CASSRFGTGEYEQYF. For the CDR3, the DNA is TGTGCCAGCAGCCGTTTTGGGACAGGAGAATACGAGCAGTACTTC.

The rearrangement links TRBV7-9 to TRBJ1-4; D gene unclear. CDR1 and CDR2 (germline): SEHNR, FQNEAQ (reference sequence). The CDR3 has 16 residues. V lost 5 bases, J lost 0 bases, and 13 bases lay in between. As DNA, the CDR3 is TGTGCCAGCAGCAGTTCGTGGGGAGCAACTAATGAAAAACTGTTTTTT. It encodes CASSSSWGATNEKLFF.

V gene TRBV13 combines with J gene TRBJ2-1; D is unresolved. Per germline, CDR1 PRHDT and CDR2 FYEKMQ (reference sequence). The CDR3 contains 16 residues. V lost 5 bases to trimming and J lost 4 bases, with 18 bases between them. The DNA of the CDR3 is TGTGCCAGCAGCCCACCCGGTGGGGTTCTATACAATGAGCAGTTCTTC. This sequence encodes CASSPPGGVLYNEQFF.

The chain is built from TRBV27 and TRBJ1-5, with D unresolved. The CDR3 totals 14 residues. Trimming took 5 bases from V and 0 from J, leaving 8 bases between them. Germline CDR1 and CDR2: MNHEY and SMNVEV (reference sequence). The CDR3 loop is CASSLHNSNQPQHF. CDR3 bases: TGTGCCAGCAGTCTTCATAATAGCAATCAGCCCCAGCATTTT.

The V and J genes are TRBV5-1 and TRBJ1-2; D remains unclear. Germline lookup yields CDR1 SGHRS and CDR2 YFSETQ. The CDR3 length is 14 residues. V was shortened by 4 bases and J by 0 bases, with 10 bases between the two germline ends. CDR3 DNA: TGCGCCAGCAGCCCGGACGGAACTAACTATGGCTACACCTTC. Encoded protein: CASSPDGTNYGYTF.

The chain uses TRBV18 and TRBJ1-2, with 7 bases fitting TRBD1. Germline V lookup: CDR1 KGHSH, CDR2 LQKENI. This CDR3 comprises 16 residues. The trim removed 0 bases at V and 7 bases at J, leaving 11 bases unmatched. The CDR3 region has the DNA TGTGCCAGCTCACCACCGGCTCCGGACAGGATAAGTGGCTACACCTTC. This codes for CASSPPAPDRISGYTF.

The chain uses TRBV5-1 and TRBJ2-7; D gene uncertain. The V end was cut by 7 bases, the J end by 2 bases, with 16 bases between. This CDR3 is built from 14 residues. Germline CDR1 is SGHRS and CDR2 is YFSETQ. CDR3 residues: CASALMGPTYEQYF. In DNA, the CDR3 is TGCGCCAGCGCTCTCATGGGCCCGACCTACGAGCAGTACTTC.

The chain has TRBV27 and TRBJ2-2; D remains unclear. This CDR3 is 14 amino acids long. V lost 5 bases and J 3 bases, leaving 10 bases between the germline ends. Germline-derived CDR1 and CDR2 are MNHEY and SMNVEV (reference sequence). The CDR3 DNA is TGTGCCAGCAGTCCCGAACTCCACACCGGGGAGCTGTTTTTT. As protein: CASSPELHTGELFF.

The rearrangement uses TRBV19 and TRBJ1-5, with 8 bases matching TRBD1. Germline CDR1 and CDR2: LNHDA and SQIVND (reference sequence). Unmatched junction bases numbered 3, after V lost 5 bases and J lost 6 bases. The CDR3 totals 13 residues. CDR3 nucleotides: TGTGCCAGTAGTGGGACAGGTAGTCAGCCCCAGCATTTT. Its translation is CASSGTGSQPQHF. The full variable domain, rest sourced from reference TRBV19 and TRBJ1-5, is DGGITQSPKYLFRKEGQNVTLSCEQNLNHDAMYWYRQDPGQGLRLIYYSQIVNDFQKGDIAEGYSVSREKKESFPLTVTSAQKNPTAFYLCASSGTGSQPQHFGDGTRLSIL.

The chain links TRBV9 to TRBJ2-1; either TRBD1 or TRBD2 may fit D (5 bases each). Trimming removed 4 bases from V and 7 bases from J, with 9 bases in between. This CDR3 has 12 residues. CDR1 and CDR2 (germline): SGDLS, YYNGEE. The CDR3 DNA follows: TGTGCCAGCAGCCCCAGGGAGAATGAGCAGTTCTTC. Translated, it gives CASSPRENEQFF.

J is TRBJ1-2 and V is TRBV7-8, with D perhaps TRBD1 (6 bases). The V gene's germline CDR1 is SGHVS and CDR2 FQNEAQ. V was pared by 4 bases and J by 7 bases, with 16 bases between. The CDR3 runs 14 residues. CDR3 loop: CASSSRTAFSGYTF. DNA for the CDR3: TGTGCCAGCAGCTCCAGGACAGCCTTTTCTGGCTACACCTTC.

The V call is TRBV7-4, the J call TRBJ2-7; 9 positions agree with TRBD1. The V gene end was trimmed by 1 base and the J gene end by 2 bases; junction bases not matched to a gene: 12. CDR1 is SGHVT and CDR2 is SQSDAQ in the germline V gene. The CDR3 spans 18 residues. CDR3 nucleotides: TGTGCCAGCAGCTTAGGTGGCCGGGACAGGGAGATTACCTACGAGCAGTACTTC. It translates to CASSLGGRDREITYEQYF.

The chain joins TRBV6-5 to TRBJ2-7; D gene unclear. The CDR3 is 13 amino acids. Germline values: CDR1 MNHEY, CDR2 SVGAGI. The V end was cut by 2 bases, the J end by 2 bases, with 7 bases between. The CDR3 reads CASSYLGAYEQYF. CDR3 sequence (DNA): TGTGCCAGCAGTTACCTTGGGGCCTACGAGCAGTACTTC.

The chain joins TRBV6-1 to TRBJ1-5; D remains unclear. The germline V and J ends were trimmed by 1 base and 0 bases, with 7 bases remaining between them. Per germline, CDR1 MNHNS and CDR2 SASEGT. This CDR3 spans 15 amino acids. The CDR3 protein is CASSEGTVSNQPQHF. The CDR3 region has the DNA TGTGCCAGCAGTGAAGGAACAGTTAGCAATCAGCCCCAGCATTTT.